The 26 T cell receptor beta chains in this list originate from one sample, sequenced in a study of identical twins. TCRdb ran MiXCR on the 5' RACE reads and lists one entry per CDR3 protein. The sample has 1.5 million or so distinct CDR3 sequences, about 32% seen once; the top ten hold less than 0.35%. The sample comprised cord blood. These receptors came from a newborn girl in good health.

The chain couples TRBV29-1 to TRBJ2-1; 8 nucleotides match TRBD1. CDR1 SQVTM and CDR2 ANQGSEA come from the germline V gene. The CDR3 has 13 residues. Losses at the gene ends were 5 bases for V and 2 bases for J; bases not matched to a gene: 2. As DNA, the CDR3 is TGCAGCGTTAAACAGGGGGCCTACAATGAGCAGTTCTTC. Encoded protein: CSVKQGAYNEQFF.

The CDR3 is CASSYNTLAATGELFF. The CDR3, as DNA: TGTGCCAGCAGTTACAACACACTAGCGGCCACCGGGGAGCTGTTTTTT. This chain links TRBV6-2 or TRBV6-3 with TRBJ2-2; 8 bases are a match to TRBD2. Trimming took 2 bases from V and 4 from J; bases not matched to a gene: 6. The CDR3 has 16 amino acids. Per the germline V gene, CDR1 is MNHEY and CDR2 is SVGEGT.

The chain joins TRBV29-1 to TRBJ2-3; D remains ambiguous. Germline V gene lookup returns CDR1 SQVTM and CDR2 ANQGSEA. CDR3 length: 15 amino acids. V gave up 1 base and J gave up 0 bases, with 11 bases separating them. This chain's CDR3 is CSVEGSHSSTDTQYF. The CDR3 nucleotides are TGCAGCGTTGAAGGGAGCCATTCTAGCACAGATACGCAGTATTTT.

This clonotype was picked up a small number of times. The J gene is TRBJ1-4, the V gene TRBV2, with 10 nucleotides matching TRBD1. The CDR3 runs to 14 residues. V lost 1 base to trimming and J lost 7 bases; unmatched junction nucleotides: 0. The germline V gene has CDR1 SNHLY and CDR2 FYNNEI. The CDR3 coding sequence is TGTGCCAGCAGTGAAGGGACAGGGGGTGAAAAACTGTTTTTT. Translation gives CASSEGTGGEKLFF. The variable domain in full, completed from reference TRBV2 and TRBJ1-4, reads EPEVTQTPSHQVTQMGQEVILRCVPISNHLYFYWYRQILGQKVEFLVSFYNNEISEKSEIFDDQFSVERPDGSNFTLKIRSTKLEDSAMYFCASSEGTGGEKLFFGSGTQLSVL.

This clonotype was observed at least ten times. The chain is built from TRBV25-1 and TRBJ2-7; possible D gene TRBD1, 5 bases. The ends were cut back, 3 bases at V and 3 bases at J, with 9 bases in the middle. CDR3 length equals 13 residues. Germline loops: CDR1 MGHDK, CDR2 SYGVNS. The CDR3 bases are TGTGCCAGCAGTGACACCGACAGCTACGAGCAGTACTTC. This sequence encodes CASSDTDSYEQYF.

The V call is TRBV20-1, the J call TRBJ2-5, with 8 bases matching TRBD1. CDR1 and CDR2 from the germline V gene are DFQATT and SNEGSKA (reference sequence). This CDR3 comprises 16 residues. J gave up 11 bases and V 0 bases, and 17 bases lay outside the gene matches. The CDR3 sequence is CSAREGPGGSYNEQYF. The CDR3 region has the DNA TGCAGTGCTAGAGAAGGGCCAGGGGGCTCCTACAATGAGCAGTACTTC.

This clonotype was counted between two and nine times. V gene TRBV5-1 combines with J gene TRBJ2-3, with D hard to call. This CDR3 is 14 amino acids long. Germline V lookup: CDR1 SGHRS, CDR2 YFSETQ. V lost 2 bases and J lost 2, with 9 bases in between. This chain's CDR3 is CASSFNTFTDTQYF. The DNA for the CDR3 is TGCGCCAGCAGCTTTAACACTTTCACAGATACGCAGTATTTT.

This clonotype was detected only a few times. V gene TRBV6-1 combines with J gene TRBJ1-2; D unclear. The germline CDR1 and CDR2 sequences are MNHNS and SASEGT. V was pared by 2 bases and J by 1 base, with 8 bases between. CDR3 length: 14 amino acids. The CDR3 here is CASSEKWHNYGYTF. For the CDR3, the DNA is TGTGCCAGCAGTGAAAAGTGGCATAACTATGGCTACACCTTC.

The V and J genes are TRBV2 and TRBJ2-1; D may be TRBD1 (7 bases). Germline V gives CDR1 SNHLY, CDR2 FYNNEI. V was shortened by 8 bases and J by 5 bases, with 10 bases between the two germline ends. This CDR3 comprises 12 residues. CDR3 region: CASPGGHNEQFF. The CDR3 DNA sequence: TGTGCCAGCCCAGGGGGGCACAATGAGCAGTTCTTC.

The rearrangement uses TRBV28 and TRBJ2-1; D is unresolved. V was pared by 4 bases and J by 7 bases, with 11 bases between. There are 13 residues in the CDR3. CDR1 MDHEN and CDR2 SYDVKM come from the germline V gene. The DNA of the CDR3 is TGTGCCAGCAGTTCCTCTTCTCAAAATGAGCAGTTCTTC. Its translation: CASSSSSQNEQFF. The complete variable domain, with remaining parts taken from reference TRBV28 and TRBJ2-1, reads DVKVTQSSRYLVKRTGEKVFLECVQDMDHENMFWYRQDPGLGLRLIYFSYDVKMKEKGDIPEGYSVSREKKERFSLILESASTNQTSMYLCASSSSSQNEQFFGPGTRLTVL.

CDR3 sequence: CASSQSEGADTQYF. DNA of the CDR3: TGTGCCAGCAGCCAATCGGAGGGGGCAGATACGCAGTATTTT. The rearrangement joins TRBV3-1 to TRBJ2-3; D is possibly TRBD1 or TRBD2 (6 bases each). The V and J ends lost 2 bases and 4 bases respectively, with 10 bases between them. The CDR3 covers 14 residues. Germline V gene data show CDR1 as LGHDT and CDR2 as YNNKEL (reference sequence).

The chain links TRBV20-1 to TRBJ2-7, with a tentative D call TRBD2 (6 bases). Germline-derived CDR1 and CDR2 are DFQATT and SNEGSKA (reference sequence). This CDR3 has 12 amino acids. V was clipped by 6 bases and J by 9 bases, with 18 bases between them. CDR3 DNA: TGCAGTGCGGACCGGGACGTGGGGGGGCAGTACTTC. As protein: CSADRDVGGQYF.

This clonotype was detected once. The V gene is TRBV20-1, the J gene TRBJ2-7, with D perhaps TRBD2 (6 bases). From germline, CDR1 is DFQATT and CDR2 SNEGSKA (reference sequence). V gave up 5 bases and J gave up 0 bases, with 8 bases separating them. The CDR3 consists of 12 residues. The CDR3 DNA is TGCAGTGCTGGGGAGGTCTCCTACGAGCAGTACTTC. Residues: CSAGEVSYEQYF.

This chain links TRBV28 with TRBJ2-7; D is possibly TRBD1 or TRBD2 (5 bases each). Germline CDR1 reads MDHEN; CDR2 reads SYDVKM. V dropped 3 bases and J dropped 2 bases, with 14 bases sitting between them. The CDR3 is 15 amino acids. CDR3 protein: CASSFRPGPPYEQYF. The DNA of the CDR3 is TGTGCCAGCAGTTTCCGGCCGGGACCCCCCTACGAGCAGTACTTC. The whole variable domain, remainder taken from reference TRBV28 and TRBJ2-7, is DVKVTQSSRYLVKRTGEKVFLECVQDMDHENMFWYRQDPGLGLRLIYFSYDVKMKEKGDIPEGYSVSREKKERFSLILESASTNQTSMYLCASSFRPGPPYEQYFGPGTRLTVT.

This clonotype was observed a few times. This rearrangement joins TRBV25-1 to TRBJ1-1; maybe TRBD1 (5 bases). The germline CDR1 and CDR2 sequences are MGHDK and SYGVNS. The CDR3 loop spans 15 amino acids. V dropped 10 bases and J dropped 5 bases, with 23 bases sitting between them. The DNA for the CDR3 is TGTGCCACACGTGGGCCAGGGATACGTGTAACTGAAGCTTTCTTT. Amino acid sequence: CATRGPGIRVTEAFF.

The chain links TRBV6-6 to TRBJ1-1; no clear D. The CDR3 spans 15 residues. V lost 6 bases and J lost 1, with 15 bases in between. The germline V gene encodes CDR1 MNHNY and CDR2 SVGAGI (reference sequence). The CDR3 sequence: CASSPSASWNTEAFF. Written as DNA, the CDR3 is TGTGCCAGCAGCCCCTCCGCCTCGTGGAACACTGAAGCTTTCTTT.

The V gene is TRBV7-2, the J gene TRBJ2-3; 10 bases line up with TRBD2. The germline gives CDR1 SGHTA, CDR2 FQGNSA. The CDR3 is 17 residues long. The junction had 7 bases not matched to a gene; V was cut back by 2 bases and J by 2 bases. The CDR3 sequence: CASSLRIAGGSTDTQYF. The CDR3, as DNA: TGTGCCAGCAGCTTAAGAATAGCGGGGGGCTCCACAGATACGCAGTATTTT.

Concerning this clonotype: The junction does not match germline at one end; this may be a read error. The chain couples TRBV5-8 to TRBJ2-7, with TRBD1 identical over 8 bases. In germline, CDR1 is SGHTS, CDR2 YDEGEE. The CDR3 is 16 residues long. This chain's CDR3 is CVSSLGQGQLSYEQYF. CDR3 DNA: TGTGTCAGCAGCTTAGGACAGGGACAGCTGTCCTACGAGCAGTACTTC.

The chain carries TRBV10-3 and TRBJ2-3; 10 nucleotides match TRBD2. Germline CDR1 ENHRY, CDR2 SYGVKD. CDR3 size: 14 residues. After removal of 11 bases from V and 2 bases from J, the junction contained 7 bases not matched to a gene. In DNA form, the CDR3 reads TGTGCCGCAGGACTAGCGGCCACCACAGATACGCAGTATTTT. Its translation: CAAGLAATTDTQYF.

This clonotype was picked up a small number of times. The rearrangement joins TRBV20-1 to TRBJ2-3, with D maybe TRBD1 (5 bases). The CDR3 runs to 14 residues. V lost 6 bases and J lost 1, with 14 bases in between. Germline-derived CDR1 and CDR2 are DFQATT and SNEGSKA (reference sequence). The CDR3 loop reads CSARWGGGTDTQYF. CDR3 sequence (DNA): TGCAGTGCCCGTTGGGGCGGAGGCACAGATACGCAGTATTTT.

Of note for this clonotype: The junction differs from germline at one of its ends, possibly a read error. The CDR3 nucleotides read TGTGCCATCAGTTTGGGACTAGCGGGAGAAGAGACCCAGTACTTC. Its protein product is CAISLGLAGEETQYF. This chain joins TRBV6-5 and TRBJ2-5; TRBD2 matches 14 bases. There are 15 residues in the CDR3. Germline V gene sequence: CDR1 MNHEY, CDR2 SVGAGI.

The chain recombines TRBV28 with TRBJ2-1; 8 bases align to TRBD2. Losses at the gene ends were 3 bases for V and 2 bases for J; bases not matched to a gene: 18. The length of the CDR3 is 20 residues. Germline values: CDR1 MDHEN, CDR2 SYDVKM. The CDR3 DNA follows: TGTGCCAGCAGTTTCTGGTTCATTCCCCCCGGGACTAGGCCCTACAATGAGCAGTTCTTC. It codes for CASSFWFIPPGTRPYNEQFF.

The chain couples TRBV6-6 to TRBJ1-5, with 10 bases aligning to TRBD1. Germline V gene data show CDR1 as MNHNY and CDR2 as SVGAGI (reference sequence). V was pared by 1 base and J by 9 bases, with 3 bases of the junction left unmatched. This CDR3 contains 14 residues. The CDR3, as DNA: TGTGCCAGCAGTTACTGGGACAGGGGTCGGCCCCAGCATTTT. It is translated as CASSYWDRGRPQHF.

In this sample, this clonotype turned up once. This chain links TRBV10-3 with TRBJ2-2; TRBD2 might be the D (5 bases). Germline V gene lookup returns CDR1 ENHRY and CDR2 SYGVKD. Between the trimmed V and J ends, which lost 2 bases and 6 bases, there was a span of 13 bases. This CDR3 has 15 residues. CDR3 DNA sequence: TGTGCCATCAGTGAGGGAGTAGCGAGGGCCGGGGAGCTGTTTTTT. It is translated as CAISEGVARAGELFF.

The chain employs TRBV11-2 and TRBJ2-4, with D possibly TRBD2 on 6 matching bases. The end of the DNA aligns better with TRBJ2-7, so the J call may be wrong. This CDR3 has 14 amino acids. Germline CDR1 SGHAT, CDR2 FQNNGV. This CDR3 reads CASSFRRDHNEQYF. As DNA, the CDR3 is TGTGCCAGCAGCTTTCGGCGGGATCACAACGAGCAGTACTTC.

With regard to this clonotype: Possible read error: a much larger clone is one base away. The rearrangement links TRBV6-2 or TRBV6-3 to TRBJ2-1; TRBD2 agrees at 8 bases. The better agreement between TRBJ2-7 and the DNA end casts doubt on the J call. Germline V gene lookup returns CDR1 MNHEY and CDR2 SVGEGT. The CDR3 is 17 amino acids. CDR3 coding DNA: TGTGCCAGCAGTTACTCCCATCAGCGGGGGATGTACAATGAGCAGTACTTC. It codes for CASSYSHQRGMYNEQYF.